These 8 T cell receptor beta chains were sequenced from one sample in a study of metastatic and nonmetastatic thyroid tumors. Through MiXCR, TCRdb re-clonotyped the PCR reads. Among 7,000 to 8,500 clones listed, roughly 24% were seen once. All patients reached thyroid surgery having received no treatment beforehand. Specimen: tumor tissue. The receptors originated from a female donor with papillary thyroid cancer or a benign thyroid nodule (not recorded which). Some clones in this sample may be carry-over from other donors' samples.

The genes are TRBV20-1 and TRBJ1-5; 8 nucleotides line up with TRBD1. Germline-derived CDR1 and CDR2 are DFQATT and SNEGSKA (reference sequence). This CDR3 has 13 amino acids. V lost 4 bases and J lost 5; bases outside the gene matches: 4. CDR3 nucleotide sequence: TGCAGTGCTACGGACAGGGCACATCAGCCCCAGCATTTT. Translated, it gives CSATDRAHQPQHF.

A remark on this clone: At one of its ends the junction is not consistent with the germline gene, which may arise from a read error. For the CDR3, the DNA is TGCAGTGCAGGACTTGGCTACACATTC. This sequence encodes CSAGLGYTF. This chain uses TRBV20-1 with TRBJ1-2; D is ambiguous. The CDR3 spans 9 residues. Germline V lookup: CDR1 DFQATT, CDR2 SNEGSKA (reference sequence).

This clone came up a few times. A read error may produce the germline difference seen at one junction end. V gene TRBV24-1 combines with J gene TRBJ2-1, with TRBD1 as a possible D gene (7 bases). The CDR3 has 13 residues. Germline V gene sequence: CDR1 KGHDR, CDR2 SFDVKD. In nucleotides, the CDR3 is TGTGTCACCGGGGGACAGTGGGCTCGTGAGCAGTTCTTC. Translated: CVTGGQWAREQFF.

This clone was counted at least ten times. This may come from a read error, since a much larger clone is one base off. The sample holds other DNA sequences that translate to the same CDR3. The chain joins TRBV11-2 to TRBJ1-1; D is perhaps TRBD1 (5 bases). The germline V gene has CDR1 SGHAT and CDR2 FQNNGV. V was shortened by 5 bases and J by 6 bases, with 22 bases between the two germline ends. The CDR3 sequence is 16 residues long. The CDR3 is CASSLGHPGLVAEAFF. CDR3 bases: TGTGCCAGCAGCCTAGGACACCCGGGGTTAGTGGCTGAAGCTTTCTTT.

This clone was counted between two and nine times. V and J are TRBV6-1 and TRBJ2-1; the D is unclear. Looked up from germline, CDR1 is MNHNS and CDR2 is SASEGT. The ends were cut back, 6 bases at V and 1 base at J, with 16 bases in the middle. The CDR3 consists of 16 residues. The CDR3 spells CASRLPTVPSYNEQFF. The CDR3 DNA reads TGTGCCAGCAGACTTCCCACTGTACCATCCTACAATGAGCAGTTCTTC.

There are many counts of this clone. The chain is built from TRBV6-4 and TRBJ2-3; TRBD2 matches at 11 bases. The CDR3 is 15 residues long. Trimming at V came to 6 bases and at J to 1 base, leaving 3 bases not matched to a gene. The germline V gene has CDR1 MRHNA and CDR2 SNTAGT. The CDR3 nucleotides read TGTGCCAGCAGACCTAGCGGGGGGCGCACAGATACGCAGTATTTT. It is translated as CASRPSGGRTDTQYF.

The chain uses TRBV12-3 or TRBV12-4 and TRBJ2-7, with a weak D call TRBD2 (5 bases). Trimming pared 2 bases from V and 5 bases from J, leaving 13 bases between. The CDR3 covers 14 residues. For the CDR3, the DNA is TGTGCCAGCAGTTTATTACAGAGAGGGAACGAGCAGTACTTC. It specifies CASSLLQRGNEQYF.

In its sample, this clone ranks as medium-sized. The rearrangement uses TRBV11-2 and TRBJ1-4, with a tentative D call TRBD1 (6 bases). Germline V CDR1 and CDR2: SGHAT, FQNNGV. The CDR3 spans 16 residues. V was pared by 4 bases and J by 7 bases, with 19 bases between. CDR3 loop: CASSSQSGALPEKLFF. In DNA form, the CDR3 reads TGTGCCAGCAGCTCCCAGTCGGGGGCGCTTCCTGAAAAACTGTTTTTT.